This T cell receptor (beta chain) was observed in a study of response to subunit inactivated influenza vaccine listed by TCRdb under 2018. At the level of the whole study: To follow how T cells responded to a trivalent subunit inactivated influenza vaccine, the researchers relied on deep quantitative profiling of the T cell receptor repertoire. Paper-wide results and their limitations: It was suggested by the authors that each seasonal influenza vaccination may recruit only a limited number of new T cells.

The library was obtained by RT-PCR. This sample was sequenced with an Illumina HiSeq 2500. Starting from the raw public reads, TCRdb applied fastp trimming at Q25, assembled clones with MiXCR and retained in-frame beta chains. Each CDR3 protein appears once, grouped with its most common genes and DNA. This sample comprises about 800,000 distinct CDR3 sequences, less than 25% of them detected only once. 10% to 13% of the sample rests with the top ten. V and J are truncated by 0 bases and 4 bases respectively, leaving an intervening sequence of 10 bases. Reading from cysteine to phenylalanine, the CDR3 counts 15 amino acids. The DNA shown is the 45-base CDR3, in frame from base 1. CDR1 and CDR2, per the germline V gene, are LGHNA and YSLEER. This clonotype was seen only a few times. This receptor's antigen is unknown. No quality values exist for individual bases; no much larger clone is one base distant.

The input for sequencing was PBMCs from blood, taken 4 to 6 days after vaccination. The receptor's source is a man aged 50-59 years who received an inactivated influenza vaccine. Donor details come from another sample of the same person, matched by shared clones. This receptor chain uses TRBV4-3 and TRBJ2-1; TRBD2 could be the D gene, as 6 bases match. In nucleotide form, the sequence is TGCGCCAGCAGCCAAGACGGTAGCGGTTACAATGAGCAGTTCTTC. This is translated as CASSQDGSGYNEQFF.